This TCR beta chain derives from a study of T-cell reconstitution after alpha-beta-depleted transplantation in children. CDR1 SGHRS and CDR2 YFSETQ come from the germline V gene. The CDR3 has 14 residues. The V gene lost 0 bases and the J gene lost 4 bases, with 10 bases spanning the gap. General observations from the study: The origin of alpha-beta T cells about two months after transplant was reportedly several hundred expanded graft clones. T cells produced anew were the main source of T-cell counts and diversity one year after transplant. The study traced high day-60 TCRbeta diversity in some patients to surviving recipient T cells and thymic progenitors.

This clonotype was seen ten or more times. No antigen is known for it. Unique molecular identifiers were used to barcode this TCRbeta library. TCRdb processed the PCR reads anew with MiXCR; each CDR3 protein has one entry. The top ten clones hold approximately 36% of a sample with over 100,000 distinct CDR3 sequences, 10% to 13% of them seen once. This sample comprised PBMCs, obtained before TCRalphabeta/CD19-depleted stem cell transplant. The receptor's source is a boy between 2 and 10 years old with acute lymphoblastic leukemia, due to receive a stem cell transplant. The rearrangement links TRBV5-1 to TRBJ2-5; D possibly matches TRBD1 or TRBD2 (5 bases each). The CDR3 loop reads CASSLERGVETQYF. CDR3 coding DNA: TGCGCCAGCAGCTTGGAAAGGGGAGTAGAGACCCAGTACTTC. Looking up the rest from reference TRBV5-1 and TRBJ2-5 gives the full variable domain: KAGVTQTPRYLIKTRGQQVTLSCSPISGHRSVSWYQQTPGQGLQFLFEYFSETQRNKGNFPGRFSGRQFSNSRSEMNVSTLELGDSALYLCASSLERGVETQYFGPGTRLLVL.